The source of this T cell receptor (beta chain) is a study of shared clonotypes between healthy human individuals. Looking at the study overall: Per donor, three plates held CD4 naive cells, three held CD4 memory, two held CD8 naive and one held CD8 memory.

Each donor was a Caucasian adult residing in Nashville, Tennessee. Trimming took off 1 base at V and 5 bases at J, with 17 bases between the two ends. Germline assignment: CDR1 MNHEY and CDR2 SMNVEV (reference sequence). This CDR3 region has 16 residues. Assay: immunoSEQ multiplex PCR; the TCRdb copy retains only in-frame clones and omits some. Here the sample spans 640,000 or so clones, approximately 79% being singletons. Comment on this clone: As yet, its antigen is unknown.

Notes on the study in general: Donor clonotype sharing was expected to depend on sequencing depth.

This receptor was identified in a woman under 40 in good health. Sequenced input: memory CD4+ T cells sorted from blood. The sample's subset: CD45RA-negative fraction. The chain uses TRBV27 and TRBJ2-5; D is perhaps TRBD2 (5 bases). CDR3 DNA: TGTGCCAGCAGTTTATGGAGCGGAGGTGGGGTGGAGACCCAGTACTTC. As protein: CASSLWSGGGVETQYF.